Here is one T cell receptor (beta chain) with its context. Its antigen is as yet unknown. A read error may be the cause here, since a much bigger clone is one base away. Treatment defined: oral pan-JAK inhibitor, 5-10 mg twice daily. Sequencing templates came from extracted RNA that was reverse transcribed into cDNA. Clones were read by immunoSEQ multiplex PCR, and TCRdb kept only the in-frame ones, dropping some. The sample lists about 200,000 clones; 50% to 60% were seen once. Germline CDR1 is SGHNT and CDR2 is YYREEE (reference sequence). Trimming left V 2 bases short and J 5 bases short, with 4 bases between. CDR3 size: 11 residues. This sample stems from a study of CD8+ T cells in alopecia areata. Study as a whole: The study gave treated patients oral tofacitinib at 5 to 10 mg twice daily. Study results and caveats: In lesional scalp, particularly from alopecia totalis/universalis, clonality was higher than in normal scalp. Mouse data revealed clearer TCR sharing than patient data did, a gap possibly tied to HLA. Many expanded lesional clones remained in scalp and blood on tofacitinib.

This receptor was identified in a human donor with alopecia areata. The chain links TRBV5-4 to TRBJ2-5; no clear D gene. The input for sequencing was CD4+ T cells sorted from blood, taken at week 4, from a patient treated with tofacitinib. CDR3: CASSLKETQYF. CDR3 DNA: TGTGCCAGCAGCTTAAAGGAGACCCAGTACTTC.